This TCR beta chain stems from a study of Graves' ophthalmopathy and Graves' hyperthyroidism. Regarding the study as a whole: Progression of ophthalmopathy was predicted by the model with approximately 71% sensitivity and just under 75% specificity. Appearing in blood as well were most expanded thyroid clonotypes above 0.001 frequency.

This clonotype was seen only once. As yet, its antigen is unknown. Amplified TCR beta CDR3 regions were obtained using RNA transcripts as template. HTBI primers primed a first-round RT-PCR, and a second-round multiplex PCR followed. TCRdb analysed the multiplex PCR reads with MiXCR anew, one entry per CDR3 protein. The sample has about 420,000 distinct CDR3 sequences, 20% to 25% seen once; the top ten hold roughly 3%. Germline V gene lookup returns CDR1 MNHEY and CDR2 SMNVEV (reference sequence). The CDR3 loop spans 15 amino acids. With 5 bases clipped from V and 4 bases from J, the junction kept 6 bases outside the gene matches. The authors defined stable hyperthyroidism as no ophthalmopathy within 18 months of follow-up. A diagnosis was made from clinical symptoms together with serum thyroxine, TRAb, thyroid ultrasound and orbital computed tomography.

This TCR was recovered from a woman between 18 and 29 years old with stable Graves' hyperthyroidism. The sample consisted of peripheral blood. The chain joins TRBV27 to TRBJ1-2; TRBD1 matches at 11 bases. CDR3 amino acids: CASSPWTGGSYGYTF. In nucleotides, the CDR3 is TGTGCCAGCAGTCCGTGGACAGGGGGCAGCTATGGCTACACCTTC.